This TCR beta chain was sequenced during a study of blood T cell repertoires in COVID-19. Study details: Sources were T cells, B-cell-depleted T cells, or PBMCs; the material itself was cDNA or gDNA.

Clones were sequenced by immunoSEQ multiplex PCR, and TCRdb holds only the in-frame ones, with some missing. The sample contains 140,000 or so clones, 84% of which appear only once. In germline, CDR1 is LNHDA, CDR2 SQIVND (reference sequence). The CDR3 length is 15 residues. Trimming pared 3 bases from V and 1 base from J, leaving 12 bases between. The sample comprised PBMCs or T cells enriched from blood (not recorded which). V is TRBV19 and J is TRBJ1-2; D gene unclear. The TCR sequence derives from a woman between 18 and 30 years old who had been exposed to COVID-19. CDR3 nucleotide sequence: TGTGCCAGTAGTATTTTCATAACAGATAACTATGGCTACACCTTC. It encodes CASSIFITDNYGYTF.